This T cell receptor beta chain is drawn from a study of T cell changes during pregnancy in multiple sclerosis. Libraries were prepared by immunoSEQ multiplex PCR; TCRdb keeps only in-frame clonotypes and omits some of them. The table includes roughly 40,000 clones, 92% detected once. The CDR3 sequence is 14 residues long. The germline gives CDR1 SGHKS, CDR2 YYEKEE (reference sequence). The ends lost 4 bases at V and 4 bases at J; junction bases unmatched: 8. The chain has TRBV5-5 and TRBJ2-7, with 7 bases matching TRBD1. Sequencing was performed on CD8+ T cells from peripheral blood mononuclear cells, taken in the first trimester of pregnancy. The sequence was collected from a female donor with multiple sclerosis, enrolled in a pregnancy study. The CDR3 coding sequence is TGTGCCAGCAGCGCAGACAGGGTTAGATACGAGCAGTACTTC. Its translation is CASSADRVRYEQYF.